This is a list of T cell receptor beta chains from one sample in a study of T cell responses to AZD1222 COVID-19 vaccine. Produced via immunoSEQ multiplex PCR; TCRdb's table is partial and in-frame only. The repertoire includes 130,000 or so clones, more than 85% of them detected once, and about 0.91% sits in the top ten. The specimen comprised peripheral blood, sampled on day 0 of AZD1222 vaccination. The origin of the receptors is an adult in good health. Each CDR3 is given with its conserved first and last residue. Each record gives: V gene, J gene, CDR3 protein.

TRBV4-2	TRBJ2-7	CASSQEFGLRDEQYF
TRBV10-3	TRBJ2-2	CASSRVDGELFF
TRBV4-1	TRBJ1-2	CASSHPQGGDYGYTF
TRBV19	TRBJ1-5	CASSTQVRGQPQHF
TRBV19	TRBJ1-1	CASSIGPEGTEAFF
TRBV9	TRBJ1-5	CASSVGVSNQPQHF
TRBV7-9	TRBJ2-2	CASSLRWQENTGELFF
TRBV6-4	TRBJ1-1	CASSERARGGTEAFF
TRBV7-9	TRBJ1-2	CASSLGRGNYGYTF
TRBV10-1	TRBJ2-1	CASSEVGGIEQFF
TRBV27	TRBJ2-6	CASSLLGSGANVLTF
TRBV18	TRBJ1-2	CASSPLTGATTGYTF
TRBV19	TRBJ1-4	CASSIGTGPEKLFF
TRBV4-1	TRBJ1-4	CASSPMDRGNEKLFF
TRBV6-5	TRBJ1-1	CASSYGHGGEAFF
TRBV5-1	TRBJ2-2	CASRRSSGGQNTGELFF
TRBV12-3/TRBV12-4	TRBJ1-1	CASSLVGAAEAFF
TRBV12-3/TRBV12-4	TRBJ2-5	CASSPGRETQYF
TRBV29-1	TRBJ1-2	CSVGGTGGASNYGYTF
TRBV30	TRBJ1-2	CAWNRGRGYGYTF
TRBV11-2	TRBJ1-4	CASSSTGALYEKLFF
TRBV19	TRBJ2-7	CASNAGTANYEQYF
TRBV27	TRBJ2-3	CASRKAGASTDTQYF
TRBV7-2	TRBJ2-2	CASSWGIAPNTGELFF
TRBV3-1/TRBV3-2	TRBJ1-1	CASSQGKAVAFF
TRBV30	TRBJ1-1	CAWSVRGGTEAFF
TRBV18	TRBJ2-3	CASSLRGIDTQYF
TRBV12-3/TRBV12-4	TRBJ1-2	CASSRQGTYGYTF
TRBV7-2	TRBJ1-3	CASSYGTAGNTIYF
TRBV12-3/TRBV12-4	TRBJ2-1	CASMRPEHEQFF
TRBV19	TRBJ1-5	CASSMWDWDQPQHF
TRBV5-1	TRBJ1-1	CASSLIQGQLEAFF
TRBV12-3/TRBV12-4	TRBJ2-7	CASSSDFKLEQYF
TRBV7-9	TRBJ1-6	CASSQTQGSGSPLHF
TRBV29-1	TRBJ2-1	CSVRYNEQFF
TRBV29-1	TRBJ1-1	CSVVVHEAFF
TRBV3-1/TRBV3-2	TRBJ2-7	CASSQDISGEQYF
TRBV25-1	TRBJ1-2	CASSEPLGTDYGYTF
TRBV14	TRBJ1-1	CASSQGQGAETEAFF
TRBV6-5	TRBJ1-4	CASSRQRAGEKLFF
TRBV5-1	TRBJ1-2	CASSLSPPGLNYGYTF
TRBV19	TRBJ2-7	CASSATHSYEQYF
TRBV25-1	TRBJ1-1	CASSAHSLNNEAFF
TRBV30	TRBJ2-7	CAWTFDSERRSYEQYF
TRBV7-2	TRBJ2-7	CASSRSDRSSYEQYF
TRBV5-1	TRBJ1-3	CASSSIPDRGLGNTIYF
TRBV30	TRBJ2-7	CAWSVTGHEQYF
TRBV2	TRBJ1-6	CASILGRISPLHF
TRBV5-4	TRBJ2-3	CATVSGGSDTQYF
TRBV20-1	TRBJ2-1	CSATNRAWQFF
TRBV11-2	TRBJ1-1	CASSLRGLYNLDRSRFALEAFF
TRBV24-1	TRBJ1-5	CATQGGVGQPQHF